This entry concerns a single T cell receptor (beta chain). Its cognate antigen has yet to be identified. Per-base quality was not reported, and no clone a single base away is much larger than it. The entry originates in a study of regulatory T cells in long-lasting Graves disease (dated by TCRdb to 2020 to 2023). Study-level background: Newly diagnosed Graves' disease patients had taken antithyroid drugs for less than 3 months. Peripheral blood TCR sequencing and RNA sequencing compared persistent Graves' disease patients with newly diagnosed Graves' disease patients. The study was conducted in China and was registered as a clinical trial. A total of roughly 33 samples underwent TCR sequencing: some 13 from persistent and approximately 20 from newly diagnosed Graves' disease patients. Beyond this particular receptor, the publication reports: Peripheral blood alone was examined, since thyroid tissue, which constituted the primary lesion, could not be accessed. Sequencing and analysis were limited to the TCR beta chain. As a limitation, the authors acknowledged that the small sample size may reduce accuracy. Persistent patients shared more public clonotypes among themselves (2,741) than newly diagnosed patients did (approximately 970). Preferential use of TRBV28, TRBJ1-2 and TRBJ2-5 was observed in persistent disease, whereas TRBV20-1 and TRBJ2-1 were favored in newly diagnosed disease. Lower TCR Shannon entropy and fewer highly expanded clones were observed in persistent Graves' disease patients than in newly diagnosed patients, which suggested clonal expansion.

After removal of 1 base from V and 5 bases from J, the junction retains 6 bases not matched to a gene. Including cysteine and phenylalanine, the CDR3 has 14 amino acids. Only CDR3 DNA is held: 42 bases, read in frame from base 1. CDR1 is given as DFQATT and CDR2 as SNEGSKA, both from the germline V gene (reference sequence). Read against the paper, the sample's time point label means: newly diagnosed GD, antithyroid drugs for less than 3 months. RNA was extracted from PBMCs in TRIzol for both TCR sequencing and RNA sequencing. The diagnosis of Graves' disease was made according to American Thyroid Association guidelines. Recruitment of patients was carried out at an endocrinology department in Xi'an, China. Each patient gave roughly 8.4 milliliters of peripheral blood, collected in an EDTA anticoagulant tube. Ficoll Paque Plus density gradient separation was used to isolate PBMCs, and no further T cell sorting was performed. An Agilent 2100 Bioanalyzer and agarose gel were used to assess RNA quality, and a NanoDrop 2000 was used to measure RNA concentration.

Libraries came from multiplex PCR. Sequencing used an Illumina HiSeq 4000. To build TCR beta libraries, CDR3 regions were amplified by Arm-PCR using iRepertoire HTBI primers. Before sequencing, the PCR products underwent gel purification. As for how the authors treated the data: Across samples, 60 to 80 TRBV and over 11 TRBJ segments were identified and used for gene usage analysis of CDR3 amino acid clonotypes. Filtered high-quality paired reads were merged into contigs using COPE and FqMerger. BLAST was used to align contigs to the IMGT TRBV, TRBD and TRBJ reference genes, and CDR3 was defined following IMGT. Any clonotype with a frequency above 0.1% was counted as a highly expanded clone. Shannon entropy served as the measure of repertoire diversity, while the Gini coefficient captured V-J evenness. A clonotype was considered public if more than one individual shared it. The public reads were quality trimmed at Q25 with fastp and then assembled into clones with MiXCR by TCRdb, keeping productive beta chains. Identical CDR3 protein sequences are pooled into one entry, listed with their most common genes and DNA. The V and J calls, along with clone size, are taken from TCRdb and not from the paper's own processing. This sample is represented by roughly 530,000 distinct CDR3 sequences; 16% of them were singletons. The ten largest clones represent 20% to 25% of the sample.

These data also featured in a second study, about T cells in Graves' hyperthyroidism and ophthalmopathy. As the second publication notes: A patient counted as having stable Graves' hyperthyroidism if no progression to ophthalmopathy occurred over 18 months of follow-up. Hyperthyroidism patients were newly diagnosed, with disease duration under 2 months, and aged 18 to 65 years. Patients with uncontrolled infections, other autoimmune diseases, pregnancy or lactation were excluded. Diagnoses were established on the basis of clinical symptoms, serum thyroxine and TRAb, thyroid ultrasound, and orbital computed tomography. The first round of RT-PCR for the TCR CDR3 was performed with the HTBI primer set and the Qiagen OneStep RT-PCR kit. Most expanded thyroid clonotypes (frequency above 0.001) were also detected in blood, a finding suggesting that blood repertoires may reflect thyroid immune responses. A 13 V-J signature model separated ophthalmopathy from stable hyperthyroidism, with over 85% sensitivity and around 84% specificity in cross-validation and 80%/75% in testing. In validation, progression to ophthalmopathy was predicted by the model with roughly 69% sensitivity and around 76% specificity, a median of about 6.8 months before onset. A discovery cohort of about 95 patients, about 43 with Graves' ophthalmopathy and 55 to 65 with stable Graves' hyperthyroidism, was used to find distinguishing TCR V-J signatures. Prospective prediction of ophthalmopathy was tested in an independent validation cohort of about 19 hyperthyroidism patients and 15 to 17 patients who later progressed to ophthalmopathy. The 95 to 100 discovery patients were divided at random into training and test sets in a 7:3 ratio. In addition, the study compared T-cell repertoires in thyroid tissue and in blood from about six Graves' hyperthyroidism patients. After sampling, hyperthyroidism patients received methimazole starting at 30 mg daily, and ophthalmopathy patients received high-dose intravenous methylprednisolone. Libraries were constructed in a second round of multiplex PCR, after which size selection and purification were carried out. Libraries were sequenced paired-end with 100 bp reads on an Illumina HiSeq2000. SOAPnuke was used to process the raw data, removing reads that contained adapters or uncalled bases, had a mean Phred below 15, or lacked an exact match to the constant primer or identifier. COPE v1.2.5 was used to merge the high-quality paired reads, and each unique nucleotide sequence was defined as a clonotype. MiTCR v1.1 was used to align the clonotypes against IMGT TRBV, TRBD and TRBJ reference segments. Only V-J combinations with frequency above 0.0001, covering 99.2% of repertoires, were analysed. A TCS score was defined as the ratio between F50 (clonal expansion) and ExV (chaos), using BLOSUM62-based TCRdist between CDR3 peptides within each V-J. Welch's t-statistics and random forest reduced several hundred V-J features to around 14, which were used in a naive Bayes classifier (R e1071). No statistical method was used to fix the sample size in advance, and group allocation was not hidden from the investigators. The paper reports TCR Vbeta CDR3 sequencing of 140 or so peripheral blood samples: 40 or so ophthalmopathy, under 80 hyperthyroidism and roughly 17 progressor patients.

The source material was peripheral blood mononuclear cells (PBMCs), sampled at new diagnosis, from a patient treated with antithyroid drugs. In this chain, TRBV20-1 is recombined with TRBJ2-5; TRBD2 aligns with 8 central bases. The TCR was taken from a middle-aged woman with Graves disease. Donor details come from another sample of the same person, matched by shared clones. The DNA sequence is as follows: TGCAGTGCTAGAGTTGCGGGGGGCCGGGAGACCCAGTACTTC. It codes for CSARVAGGRETQYF.